Detailed here is one T cell receptor beta chain. Its antigen is unidentified. This entry comes from a study of shared clonotypes between healthy human individuals. At the level of the study: CD4 naive cells filled three plates per donor, CD4 memory three, CD8 naive two and CD8 memory one. General study results and limits: Around 5% of naive CD4 clonotypes were common to four donors. Tissues were not sampled, only blood, and their repertoires likely differ.

Using immunoSEQ multiplex PCR, the repertoire was profiled, and TCRdb retains in-frame clones only, with some absent. The data show hundreds of thousands of clones, around two thirds seen once. Everyone who donated was a Caucasian adult who lived in Nashville, Tennessee. Material for sequencing was memory CD4+ T cells sorted from blood. Noted subset: CD45RA-negative fraction. The source is a woman aged 25 to 39 in good health.

Here the CDR3 reads CASSYGQPPDQPQHF. Here the CDR3 DNA reads TGTGCCAGCAGTTACGGACAGCCACCTGATCAGCCCCAGCATTTT. The chain recombines TRBV6-6 with TRBJ1-5; tentative D call: TRBD1 (6 bases). Germline CDR1 and CDR2: MNHNY and SVGAGI (reference sequence). This CDR3 region has 15 residues. The V end lost 2 bases, the J end lost 5 bases, and 13 bases lay between the germline ends.